This TCR beta chain derives from a study of blood T cell repertoires in COVID-19. Germline V gene data show CDR1 as SGHRS and CDR2 as YFSETQ. J lost 7 bases, V lost 2 bases, and 5 bases had no gene match. This CDR3 has 15 residues. Per the study methods: Amplification of reference gene primers provided the estimated nucleated cell counts. Assay used: immunoSEQ multiplex PCR; TCRdb lists only in-frame clones, some missing. V, J and clone size derive from that table, while D and trimming were established from the DNA sequence. The data show about 160,000 clones, with more than 60% seen just once and roughly 8% held by the top ten.

The receptor's source is a man in his 60s with acute or convalescent COVID-19. The chain employs TRBV5-1 and TRBJ2-2; TRBD1 matches 10 bases. Sequencing input: peripheral blood. The CDR3 DNA follows: TGCGCCAGCAGCTTTGGGACAGGGGTTGACGGGGAGCTGTTTTTT. Its protein is CASSFGTGVDGELFF.